A single sample gave rise to the 8 T cell receptor beta chains below, sequenced in a study of CD8 T cells in ankylosing spondylitis. TCRdb reanalysed the 5' RACE reads using MiXCR and keeps one entry per CDR3 protein. The table has 200,000 to 300,000 distinct CDR3 sequences, more than 20% seen once. The material sequenced was blood, either unsorted or a sorted T cell fraction (not recorded which). The receptors were gathered from a male donor with ankylosing spondylitis or in good health (not recorded which).

V is TRBV10-3 and J is TRBJ2-5; D unclear. The germline gives CDR1 ENHRY, CDR2 SYGVKD. This CDR3 is 18 amino acids long. The germline V and J ends were trimmed by 3 bases and 2 bases, with 22 bases remaining between them. The CDR3 DNA sequence: TGTGCCATCAGTGATATATTCGGCGGCAACCCGAATCAAGAGACCCAGTACTTC. Amino acids: CAISDIFGGNPNQETQYF.

CDR3 amino acids: CASSFQREDNEQFF. Written as DNA, the CDR3 is TGTGCCAGCAGTTTTCAGCGGGAGGACAATGAGCAGTTCTTC. This chain uses TRBV12-3 or TRBV12-4 with TRBJ2-1, with 9 positions matching TRBD2. V lost 3 bases to trimming and J lost 5 bases; unmatched junction nucleotides: 2. CDR3 size: 14 residues.

This clonotype was found a few times. This sequence joins TRBV20-1 and TRBJ2-7; 7 bases map to TRBD1. The germline V gene has CDR1 DFQATT and CDR2 SNEGSKA (reference sequence). This CDR3 is built from 13 residues. Unmatched junction bases numbered 5, after V lost 2 bases and J lost 4 bases. The CDR3 nucleotides read TGCAGTGCTAGAACAGGGGTACCATACGAGCAGTACTTC. It yields the protein CSARTGVPYEQYF.

A few counts support this clonotype. The genes are TRBV29-1 and TRBJ2-3; TRBD1 matches at 12 bases. The V and J ends lost 1 base and 5 bases, in that order; junction bases with no gene match: 7. CDR1 SQVTM and CDR2 ANQGSEA come from the germline V gene. This CDR3 comprises 16 residues. DNA of the CDR3: TGCAGCGTTGAAGTGTGGGGACAGGGGGCCGGAGATACGCAGTATTTT. Its protein product is CSVEVWGQGAGDTQYF.

The chain links TRBV6-1 to TRBJ2-1, with TRBD2 as a possible D gene (5 bases). Germline V CDR1 and CDR2: MNHNS, SASEGT. V was trimmed by 2 bases and J by 3 bases, leaving 8 bases between them. The CDR3 contains 14 residues. The CDR3 DNA is TGTGCCAGCAGTGAACAGCGGTTCTACAATGAGCAGTTCTTC. It is translated as CASSEQRFYNEQFF.

This clonotype was observed many times. The J gene is TRBJ2-7, the V gene TRBV20-1; D unresolved. The germline V gene encodes CDR1 DFQATT and CDR2 SNEGSKA (reference sequence). Trimming left V 5 bases short and J 2 bases short, with 16 bases between. This CDR3 spans 14 amino acids. In DNA, the CDR3 is TGCAGTGCTTTAGCTCAGCATCTACCCTACGAGCAGTACTTC. The encoded protein is CSALAQHLPYEQYF.

This clonotype was detected ten times or more. The rearrangement uses TRBV12-3 or TRBV12-4 and TRBJ2-2; no clear D gene. This CDR3 has 14 amino acids. Trimming stripped 5 bases from V and 6 bases from J, with 13 bases between. CDR3 loop: CASSPAKSSGELFF. CDR3 bases: TGTGCCAGCAGTCCAGCGAAATCCTCCGGGGAGCTGTTTTTT.

The chain is built from TRBV3-1 and TRBJ2-5; 10 bases agree with TRBD1. The J segment lost 5 bases and the V segment lost 1 base, leaving 13 bases of the junction unmatched. The CDR3 is made up of 18 amino acids. Germline-derived CDR1 and CDR2 are LGHDT and YNNKEL (reference sequence). The CDR3 DNA reads TGTGCCAGCAGCCAAGGGTATGGGACAGGGGCAGCAGGGGAGACCCAGTACTTC. It yields the protein CASSQGYGTGAAGETQYF.